Sequencing of this T cell receptor (beta chain) was carried out in a study of blood T cell repertoires in COVID-19 (dated by TCRdb to about 2020). About the study as a whole: Collaborator samples came from the United States, Italy and Spain and covered acute and convalescent phases of COVID-19. Samples came from the ongoing ImmuneRACE study (first 160 participants) plus 1,254 subjects from 6 global collaborators. The material from the prospective study consisted of cDNA or gDNA derived from T cells, B-cell-depleted T cells, or PBMCs. Where HLA class I and class II types were available, the types were taken from metadata supplied by the sample provider, not from assay-based typing. Subjects who had been exposed to COVID-19, were actively infected with it, or had recovered from it provided the deeply sampled blood TCRbeta repertoires that made up the dataset. The repertoires were released in a freely available public database intended as a resource for research on the immune response to SARS-CoV-2. The sample metadata nearly always contained a de-identified subject ID, COVID-19 status, age in years and sex. Overall study outcomes, separate from this receptor: Clinical and demographic metadata were provided uncurated, with the amount varying by source and participant.

The immunoSEQ Assay, a bias-controlled multiplex PCR, was used to amplify TCRbeta CDR3 regions from genomic DNA. The original methods were these. Nucleated cell counts per sample were estimated from amplification of reference gene primers within the assay. To quantify the absolute abundance of each unique TCRbeta CDR3 rearrangement, sequence reads were collapsed and filtered. For each sample, productive Simpson clonality was calculated by taking the square root of Simpson's diversity index across productive rearrangements. The immuneACCESS repertoire file appears here via TCRdb, limited to in-frame rearrangements. These files lack a portion of the clones; in checked studies, under half of the deficit traces to unresolved V genes, and the cause of the others is not known. V and J calls plus clone size are reproduced from that table; the DNA served to infer D and trimming. This sample gives 100,000 to 130,000 clones in total; about 91% of them show up just once. Around 7% of the sample is taken by the ten largest.

As to this clone: Its antigen specificity is not known. Base qualities are not provided; no much larger clone lies one nucleotide away.

Each collaborating institution followed its own protocols to collect whole blood in K2EDTA tubes. Collaborator samples were shipped for TCRbeta analysis as frozen whole blood, isolated PBMCs, or DNA extracted from either sample type. The germline V gene sets CDR1 to MDHEN and CDR2 to SYDVKM. The trim is 5 bases for V and 0 bases for J, with a gap of 8 bases between the germline ends. The cysteine opens and the phenylalanine closes a CDR3 of 14 amino acids. The CDR3 DNA has 42 bases and is translated from base 1. The sequenced material came from peripheral blood. The chain is encoded by TRBV28 joined to TRBJ1-3; the D gene remains uncertain. This sequence was found in a man aged 45 to 65 with active or convalescent COVID-19. Here is the DNA: TGTGCCAGCAGTCCCCGAGGCTCTGGAAACACCATATATTTT. Its protein product is CASSPRGSGNTIYF.